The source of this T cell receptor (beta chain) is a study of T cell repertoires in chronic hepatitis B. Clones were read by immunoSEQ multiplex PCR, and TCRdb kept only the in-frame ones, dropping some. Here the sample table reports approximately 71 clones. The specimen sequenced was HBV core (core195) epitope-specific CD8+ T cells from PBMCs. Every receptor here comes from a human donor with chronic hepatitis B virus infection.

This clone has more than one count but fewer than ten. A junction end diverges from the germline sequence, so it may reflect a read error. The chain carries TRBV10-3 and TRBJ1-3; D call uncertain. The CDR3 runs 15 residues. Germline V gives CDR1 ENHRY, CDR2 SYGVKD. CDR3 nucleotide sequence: TGTGCCATCAGTAATCCGTGGACCTCTGGTAACACCATATATTTT. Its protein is CAISNPWTSGNTIYF.